A selection of T cell receptor beta chains follows, all from one sample in a study of shared clonotypes between healthy human individuals. TCRdb's table, derived via immunoSEQ multiplex PCR, lists solely in-frame clones and lacks some. The top ten clones hold about 0.32% of a sample with around 370,000 clones, 90% to 97% of them seen once. Input material: memory CD8+ T cells sorted from blood. These TCRs come from a man aged 25-45 years in good health. CDR3s include the opening cysteine and the closing phenylalanine or tryptophan. The order of the fields is CDR3 protein, CDR3 DNA, clone size, V gene, J gene, D gene. The D gene is left open where the match is weak. For some rows the clone size is stated as once, few or many, or as a class when expanded; others skip it.

CDR3aa: CASRTGSNEKLFF
CDR3nt: TGTGCCAGCAGGACAGGGTCTAATGAAAAACTGTTTTTT
abundance: .
v_gene: TRBV2
j_gene: TRBJ1-4
d_gene: TRBD1

CDR3aa: CSVEWGVYGTQYF
CDR3nt: TGCAGCGTTGAATGGGGGGTGTACGGGACCCAGTACTTC
abundance: .
v_gene: TRBV29-1
j_gene: TRBJ2-5
d_gene: .

CDR3aa: CASSETRGYGYTF
CDR3nt: TGTGCCAGCAGTGAAACGAGGGGCTATGGCTACACCTTC
abundance: .
v_gene: TRBV6-1
j_gene: TRBJ1-2
d_gene: .

CDR3aa: CSVVTTDTQYF
CDR3nt: TGCAGCGTTGTTACGACAGATACGCAGTATTTT
abundance: .
v_gene: TRBV29-1
j_gene: TRBJ2-3
d_gene: .

CDR3aa: CASSREWTGANVLTF
CDR3nt: TGTGCCAGCAGCCGAGAGTGGACTGGGGCCAACGTCCTGACTTTC
abundance: .
v_gene: TRBV28
j_gene: TRBJ2-6
d_gene: .

CDR3aa: CASSFGSGTDTQYF
CDR3nt: TGTGCCAGCAGCTTTGGTAGCGGCACAGATACGCAGTATTTT
abundance: .
v_gene: TRBV5-4
j_gene: TRBJ2-3
d_gene: .

CDR3aa: CASSTYRDGSYEQYF
CDR3nt: TGCGCCAGCAGCACCTACAGGGATGGATCCTACGAGCAGTACTTC
abundance: .
v_gene: TRBV5-1
j_gene: TRBJ2-7
d_gene: .

CDR3aa: CARRETNTGELFF
CDR3nt: TGTGCCCGACGGGAGACGAACACCGGGGAGCTGTTTTTT
abundance: once
v_gene: TRBV2
j_gene: TRBJ2-2
d_gene: .

CDR3aa: CASSHPGVGDEQFF
CDR3nt: TGTGCCAGCAGCCATCCCGGGGTGGGAGATGAGCAGTTCTTC
abundance: .
v_gene: TRBV4-2
j_gene: TRBJ2-1
d_gene: .

CDR3aa: CASSPGVGELFF
CDR3nt: TGTGCCAGCAGTCCTGGGGTCGGGGAGCTGTTTTTT
abundance: .
v_gene: TRBV5-6
j_gene: TRBJ2-2
d_gene: .

CDR3aa: CASLRGTSRGDEQFF
CDR3nt: TGCGCCAGCCTAAGGGGGACTAGCCGAGGGGATGAGCAGTTCTTC
abundance: .
v_gene: TRBV5-1
j_gene: TRBJ2-1
d_gene: TRBD2

CDR3aa: CASSSLAGGNHNEQFF
CDR3nt: TGTGCCAGCAGCTCGCTGGCGGGGGGGAACCACAATGAGCAGTTCTTC
abundance: .
v_gene: TRBV11-2
j_gene: TRBJ2-1
d_gene: TRBD2

CDR3aa: CASSPGLAGDYEQYF
CDR3nt: TGTGCCAGCAGCCCCGGACTAGCGGGGGACTACGAGCAGTACTTC
abundance: .
v_gene: TRBV11-2
j_gene: TRBJ2-7
d_gene: TRBD2

CDR3aa: CRSSGRNEQFF
CDR3nt: TGCAGATCTAGCGGGAGGAATGAGCAGTTCTTC
abundance: .
v_gene: TRBV20-1
j_gene: TRBJ2-1
d_gene: TRBD2

CDR3aa: CASSLEGEGLDTEAFF
CDR3nt: TGTGCCAGCAGTTTAGAGGGGGAAGGTTTGGACACTGAAGCTTTCTTT
abundance: .
v_gene: TRBV28
j_gene: TRBJ1-1
d_gene: .

CDR3aa: CASRTSGVGYEQFF
CDR3nt: TGTGCCAGTAGGACTAGCGGTGTGGGCTATGAGCAGTTCTTC
abundance: .
v_gene: TRBV19
j_gene: TRBJ2-1
d_gene: TRBD2

CDR3aa: CASSLDATGVYEQYF
CDR3nt: TGTGCCAGCAGCTTAGATGCGACAGGAGTCTACGAGCAGTACTTC
abundance: .
v_gene: TRBV7-6
j_gene: TRBJ2-7
d_gene: .

CDR3aa: CASSGTLNTEAFF
CDR3nt: TGTGCCAGTTCCGGGACCTTGAACACTGAAGCTTTCTTT
abundance: .
v_gene: TRBV6-1
j_gene: TRBJ1-1
d_gene: .

CDR3aa: CASSENRAGNQPQHF
CDR3nt: TGTGCCAGCAGTGAGAACAGGGCTGGCAATCAGCCCCAGCATTTT
abundance: .
v_gene: TRBV2
j_gene: TRBJ1-5
d_gene: .

CDR3aa: CASSQGGGNQPQHF
CDR3nt: TGTGCCAGCAGCCAAGGTGGGGGCAATCAGCCCCAGCATTTT
abundance: .
v_gene: TRBV6-5
j_gene: TRBJ1-5
d_gene: .

CDR3aa: CASSLGQHNEQFF
CDR3nt: TGTGCCAGCAGCCTCGGACAGCACAATGAGCAGTTCTTC
abundance: .
v_gene: TRBV7-6
j_gene: TRBJ2-1
d_gene: .

CDR3aa: CASSSDRFVGFYNEQFF
CDR3nt: TGTGCCAGCAGCTCTGACAGGTTTGTGGGTTTCTACAATGAGCAGTTCTTC
abundance: .
v_gene: TRBV7-8
j_gene: TRBJ2-1
d_gene: .

CDR3aa: CASSETGSATNEKLFF
CDR3nt: TGTGCCAGCAGTGAAACAGGTAGTGCAACTAATGAAAAACTGTTTTTT
abundance: .
v_gene: TRBV6-1
j_gene: TRBJ1-4
d_gene: .

CDR3aa: CASRVLMNTEAFF
CDR3nt: TGTGCCAGCCGGGTCCTTATGAACACTGAAGCTTTCTTT
abundance: .
v_gene: TRBV5-5
j_gene: TRBJ1-1
d_gene: .

CDR3aa: CASSLGGQHYGYTF
CDR3nt: TGTGCCAGCAGTTTAGGCGGTCAGCACTATGGCTACACCTTC
abundance: .
v_gene: TRBV28
j_gene: TRBJ1-2
d_gene: .

CDR3aa: CASSLGLRVQVDEQFF
CDR3nt: TGTGCCAGCAGCTTGGGTCTAAGGGTTCAAGTGGATGAGCAGTTCTTC
abundance: .
v_gene: TRBV5-5
j_gene: TRBJ2-1
d_gene: .

CDR3aa: CASSEYDFPQGNLEKLFF
CDR3nt: TGTGCCAGCAGTGAATATGATTTCCCACAGGGCAACCTTGAAAAACTGTTTTTT
abundance: .
v_gene: TRBV25-1
j_gene: TRBJ1-4
d_gene: .

CDR3aa: CAWSGTGGLAKNIQYF
CDR3nt: TGTGCCTGGAGTGGGACAGGGGGACTAGCGAAAAACATTCAGTACTTC
abundance: .
v_gene: TRBV30
j_gene: TRBJ2-4
d_gene: .

CDR3aa: CASRTMTDSLRGELFF
CDR3nt: TGTGCCAGTAGGACTATGACAGACAGCCTCCGCGGGGAGCTGTTTTTT
abundance: .
v_gene: TRBV19
j_gene: TRBJ2-2
d_gene: .

CDR3aa: CASSYSTRDRDDEQYF
CDR3nt: TGTGCCAGCAGTTACTCCACCCGGGACAGGGACGACGAGCAGTACTTC
abundance: .
v_gene: TRBV6-5
j_gene: TRBJ2-7
d_gene: TRBD1

CDR3aa: CASSPRGGPTGGGELFF
CDR3nt: TGTGCCAGCAGCCCCCGGGGGGGACCGACGGGAGGCGGGGAGCTGTTTTTT
abundance: .
v_gene: TRBV11-3
j_gene: TRBJ2-2
d_gene: TRBD2

CDR3aa: CASSLVGGSHYGYTF
CDR3nt: TGCGCCAGCAGCTTGGTCGGAGGGAGCCACTATGGCTACACCTTC
abundance: .
v_gene: TRBV5-1
j_gene: TRBJ1-2
d_gene: .